The 16 T cell receptor beta chains below were found in one sample sequenced in a study of blood T cell repertoires in COVID-19. Assay used: immunoSEQ multiplex PCR; TCRdb lists only in-frame clones, some missing. The table has 110,000 or so clones, 65% to 90% seen once. What was sequenced was peripheral blood. The receptors were sampled from a man older than 75 with acute or convalescent COVID-19.

The genes are TRBV30 and TRBJ2-3, with D possibly TRBD2 on 6 matching bases. The length of the CDR3 is 14 residues. Germline CDR1 GTSNPN, CDR2 SVGIG (reference sequence). Deletions cut 1 base from V and 8 bases from J, with 16 bases between. The CDR3 nucleotides read TGTGCCTGGAGTGGGGGAGGAAATAGAGGTACGCAGTATTTT. Residues: CAWSGGGNRGTQYF.

This sequence joins TRBV6-2 or TRBV6-3 and TRBJ2-3; 9 bases are a match to TRBD2. Losses at the gene ends were 2 bases for V and 5 bases for J; bases not matched to a gene: 5. Germline V gene sequence: CDR1 MNHEY, CDR2 SVGEGT. The CDR3 consists of 15 residues. For the CDR3, the DNA is TGTGCCAGCAGTTACGCGGGGGGGCACGGAGATACGCAGTATTTT. This sequence encodes CASSYAGGHGDTQYF.

To note about this clone: The germline gene is not matched at one end of the junction; a read error may be the cause. The rearrangement links TRBV29-1 to TRBJ2-1; 8 bases fit TRBD1. The CDR3 has 10 amino acids. Germline lookup yields CDR1 SQVTM and CDR2 ANQGSEA. The CDR3 coding sequence is TGCAGCGTGGACTCCAGGGGGCGCGTCTTC. Its translation: CSVDSRGRVF.

The chain recombines TRBV6-5 with TRBJ2-2, with 7 bases lining up with TRBD1. J was trimmed by 4 bases and V by 4 bases; bases with no gene match: 6. The CDR3 has 15 amino acids. Germline V gene lookup returns CDR1 MNHEY and CDR2 SVGAGI. The CDR3 region has the DNA TGTGCCAGCAGTTTTCAGGACAGGAGCACCGGGGAGCTGTTTTTT. Residues: CASSFQDRSTGELFF.

This chain uses TRBV27 with TRBJ1-4; D possibly corresponds to TRBD1 (5 bases). CDR3 size: 14 residues. V dropped 3 bases and J dropped 13 bases, with 18 bases sitting between them. The germline CDR1 and CDR2 sequences are MNHEY and SMNVEV (reference sequence). The CDR3 spells CASSFAGRNKRLFF. CDR3 in DNA: TGTGCCAGCAGTTTCGCAGGGCGAAACAAAAGACTGTTTTTT.

This clone has just a few counts. The V call is TRBV2, the J call TRBJ2-1; the match to TRBD2 covers 16 bases. Germline V gene sequence: CDR1 SNHLY, CDR2 FYNNEI. The length of the CDR3 is 19 residues. V lost 4 bases and J lost 3; bases outside the gene matches: 9. CDR3 in amino acids: CASSVGGLAGGLRYNEQFF. The CDR3 bases are TGTGCCAGCAGTGTGGGGGGACTAGCGGGAGGGCTTCGCTACAATGAGCAGTTCTTC.

This clone was detected a few times. This chain connects TRBV6-6 to TRBJ1-5; TRBD1 matches at 9 bases. Germline assignment: CDR1 MNHNY and CDR2 SVGAGI (reference sequence). The length of the CDR3 is 13 residues. J gave up 7 bases and V 5 bases, and 3 bases lay outside the gene matches. The CDR3 loop reads CASSTQGAQPQHF. CDR3 DNA: TGTGCCAGCAGTACACAGGGGGCGCAGCCCCAGCATTTT.

The chain recombines TRBV14 with TRBJ2-7, with 8 nucleotides matching TRBD1. This CDR3 has 14 residues. V trimming: 8 bases; J trimming: 0 bases; junction bases outside the gene matches: 6. The germline V gene encodes CDR1 SGHDN and CDR2 FVKESK. CDR3 in amino acids: CASSRDRSSYEQYF. The CDR3 bases are TGTGCCAGCTCCCGGGACAGGAGCTCCTACGAGCAGTACTTC.

This sequence joins TRBV6-6 and TRBJ2-7; no clear D gene. V lost 7 bases and J lost 2, with 15 bases in between. CDR1 and CDR2 from the germline V gene are MNHNY and SVGAGI (reference sequence). This CDR3 comprises 14 residues. This CDR3 reads CASKPDGSTYEQYF. Here the CDR3 DNA reads TGTGCCAGCAAACCTGACGGGTCTACCTACGAGCAGTACTTC.

This rearrangement joins TRBV6-5 to TRBJ1-5; D is possibly TRBD1 (5 bases). This CDR3 has 13 residues. In germline, CDR1 is MNHEY, CDR2 SVGAGI. V lost 2 bases and J lost 5, with 7 bases in between. This CDR3 is CASSYDSYQPQHF. The CDR3 bases are TGTGCCAGCAGTTACGACAGCTATCAGCCCCAGCATTTT.

The rearrangement uses TRBV5-1 and TRBJ2-3; 8 bases are a match to TRBD2. With 6 bases clipped from V and 5 bases from J, the junction kept 11 bases outside the gene matches. In germline, CDR1 is SGHRS, CDR2 YFSETQ. The CDR3 loop spans 15 amino acids. CDR3 in amino acids: CASTHFAGGLDTQYF. CDR3 nucleotides: TGCGCCAGCACGCATTTCGCGGGAGGTTTAGATACGCAGTATTTT.

The rearrangement uses TRBV24-1 and TRBJ2-3, with TRBD1 matching over 7 bases. Trimming cost V 4 bases and J 2 bases; bases outside gene matches: 5. The germline V gene has CDR1 KGHDR and CDR2 SFDVKD. CDR3 length: 15 amino acids. The CDR3 nucleotides read TGTGCCACCAGTGAGCCGGGACAGCTCACAGATACGCAGTATTTT. Encoded protein: CATSEPGQLTDTQYF.

The CDR3, as DNA: TGTGCCAGCAGCTCGGACAGGGATGGTTCACCCCTCCACTTT. Encoded protein: CASSSDRDGSPLHF. The chain combines TRBV7-9 with TRBJ1-6, with TRBD1 identical over 8 bases. CDR3 length: 14 residues. V dropped 4 bases and J dropped 9; count of bases not matched to a gene: 5. Germline V gene sequence: CDR1 SEHNR, CDR2 FQNEAQ (reference sequence).

The chain uses TRBV4-3 and TRBJ1-4; D not resolved. The germline gives CDR1 LGHNA, CDR2 YSLEER. The CDR3 has 14 residues. V lost 4 bases and J lost 7, with 13 bases in between. CDR3 sequence (DNA): TGCGCCAGCAGCCTTAATATGGGAGGTGAAAAACTGTTTTTT. Translating it yields CASSLNMGGEKLFF.

The J gene is TRBJ1-5, the V gene TRBV18, with 12 bases matching TRBD1. V trimming: 4 bases; J trimming: 6 bases; junction bases outside the gene matches: 4. Germline CDR1 is KGHSH and CDR2 is LQKENI. The CDR3 is 15 residues long. DNA for the CDR3: TGTGCCAGCTCACGGGGACAGGGGGCCAGTCAGCCCCAGCATTTT. Its translation is CASSRGQGASQPQHF.

V usage is TRBV11-2 and J usage is TRBJ2-1, with a weak D call TRBD2 (5 bases). Per germline, CDR1 SGHAT and CDR2 FQNNGV. The ends were cut back, 0 bases at V and 0 bases at J, with 9 bases in the middle. The CDR3 contains 16 residues. The DNA for the CDR3 is TGTGCCAGCAGCTTAGAAACACTAGGCTCCTACAATGAGCAGTTCTTC. Protein: CASSLETLGSYNEQFF.